The 6 T cell receptor beta chains in this list originate from one sample, sequenced in a study of T cell changes during pregnancy in multiple sclerosis. Sequencing was performed with immunoSEQ multiplex PCR; in TCRdb, only in-frame clones are kept and a portion is missing. The sample lists about 32,000 clones; about nine tenths were seen once. The sequencing used CD8+ T cells from peripheral blood mononuclear cells, collected in the first trimester of pregnancy. The receptors come from a female donor with multiple sclerosis, enrolled in a pregnancy study.

The chain uses TRBV28 and TRBJ2-7, with 8 bases identical to TRBD2. The junction had 8 bases not matched to a gene; V was cut back by 5 bases and J by 2 bases. Looked up from germline, CDR1 is MDHEN and CDR2 is SYDVKM. The length of the CDR3 is 15 residues. CDR3 DNA: TGTGCCAGCAGTCCGTTAGCGGGAACTGCCTACGAGCAGTACTTC. Protein product: CASSPLAGTAYEQYF.

The genes are TRBV10-1 and TRBJ2-1; perhaps TRBD2 as D (5 bases). V was shortened by 8 bases and J by 0 bases, with 14 bases between the two germline ends. The V gene's germline CDR1 is WNHNN and CDR2 SYGVQD (reference sequence). CDR3 length: 15 residues. The CDR3 nucleotides read TGCGCCAGCTCCGAGGGAGTGAGCTCCTACAATGAGCAGTTCTTC. Amino acids: CASSEGVSSYNEQFF.

This clone was seen a few times. J is TRBJ1-1 and V is TRBV4-1; maybe TRBD1 (6 bases). Germline V gene sequence: CDR1 MGHRA, CDR2 YSYEKL. The length of the CDR3 is 14 residues. Trimming stripped 3 bases from V and 0 bases from J, with 8 bases between. CDR3 residues: CASSHRTVNTEAFF. The CDR3 DNA follows: TGCGCCAGCAGCCATAGGACAGTGAACACTGAAGCTTTCTTT.

V and J are TRBV7-9 and TRBJ2-3; maybe TRBD2 (6 bases). Germline V CDR1 and CDR2: SEHNR, FQNEAQ (reference sequence). The CDR3 covers 14 residues. The germline V and J ends were trimmed by 5 bases and 7 bases, with 16 bases remaining between them. CDR3: CASSGSAGTNTQYF. The CDR3 DNA is TGTGCCAGCAGCGGGTCTGCGGGGACGAATACGCAGTATTTT. Based on the CDR3 plus reference TRBV7-9 and TRBJ2-3, the full variable domain is DTGVSQNPRHKITKRGQNVTFRCDPISEHNRLYWYRQTLGQGPEFLTYFQNEAQLEKSRLLSDRFSAERPKGSFSTLEIQRTEQGDSAMYLCASSGSAGTNTQYFGPGTRLTVL.

This sequence joins TRBV6-5 and TRBJ2-7, with 7 positions matching TRBD2. Germline CDR1 reads MNHEY; CDR2 reads SVGAGI. The CDR3 sequence is 16 residues long. V gave up 4 bases and J gave up 1 base; unmatched junction bases: 10. The CDR3 loop is CASSSSRTSFSYEQYF. The CDR3 DNA follows: TGTGCCAGCAGTTCCTCTAGGACTAGTTTTTCCTACGAGCAGTACTTC.

This clone is a singleton in its sample. V gene TRBV7-9 combines with J gene TRBJ1-1; D might be TRBD1 (5 bases). Deletions cut 4 bases from V and 4 bases from J, with 22 bases between. The CDR3 sequence is 17 residues long. Per the germline V gene, CDR1 is SEHNR and CDR2 is FQNEAQ (reference sequence). CDR3 nucleotides: TGTGCCAGCAGCTGGCGCCGGGACTCCCAAGCACCCACTGAAGCTTTCTTT. It yields the protein CASSWRRDSQAPTEAFF.